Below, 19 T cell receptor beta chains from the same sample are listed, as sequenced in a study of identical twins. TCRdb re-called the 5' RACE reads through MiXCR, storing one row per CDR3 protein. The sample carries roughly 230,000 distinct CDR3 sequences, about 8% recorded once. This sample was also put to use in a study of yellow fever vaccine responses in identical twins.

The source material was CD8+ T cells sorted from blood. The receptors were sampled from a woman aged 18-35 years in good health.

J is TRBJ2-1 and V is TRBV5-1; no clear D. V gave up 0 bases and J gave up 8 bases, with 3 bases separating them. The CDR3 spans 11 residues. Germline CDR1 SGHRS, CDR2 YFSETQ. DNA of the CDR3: TGCGCCAGCAGCTTGGGCCATGAGCAGTTCTTC. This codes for CASSLGHEQFF.

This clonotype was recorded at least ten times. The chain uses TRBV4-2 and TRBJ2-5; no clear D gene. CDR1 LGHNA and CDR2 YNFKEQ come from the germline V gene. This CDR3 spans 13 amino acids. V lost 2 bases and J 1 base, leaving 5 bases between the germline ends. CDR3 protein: CASSQFSQETQYF. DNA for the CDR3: TGTGCCAGCAGCCAATTCAGCCAAGAGACCCAGTACTTC.

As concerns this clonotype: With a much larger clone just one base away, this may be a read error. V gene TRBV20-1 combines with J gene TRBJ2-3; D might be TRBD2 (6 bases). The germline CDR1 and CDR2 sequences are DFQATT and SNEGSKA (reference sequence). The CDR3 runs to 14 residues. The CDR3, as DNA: TGCAGTGCTAGAGCGACTGGGGAGGTGGATACGCTGTATTTT. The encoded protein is CSARATGEVDTLYF.

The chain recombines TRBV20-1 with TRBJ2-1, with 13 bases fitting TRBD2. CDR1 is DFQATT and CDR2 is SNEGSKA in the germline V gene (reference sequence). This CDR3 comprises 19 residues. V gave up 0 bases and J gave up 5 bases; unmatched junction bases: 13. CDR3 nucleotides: TGCAGTGCTAGAGAGGTTGGGACTAGCGGGACTTTAATCGACAATGAGCAGTTCTTC. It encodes CSAREVGTSGTLIDNEQFF.

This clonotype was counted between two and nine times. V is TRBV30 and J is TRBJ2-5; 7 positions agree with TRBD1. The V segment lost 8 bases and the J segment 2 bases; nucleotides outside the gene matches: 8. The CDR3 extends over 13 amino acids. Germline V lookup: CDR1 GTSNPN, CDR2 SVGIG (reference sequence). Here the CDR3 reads CAGRNRGQETQYF. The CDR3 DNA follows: TGTGCCGGACGAAACAGGGGTCAAGAGACCCAGTACTTC.

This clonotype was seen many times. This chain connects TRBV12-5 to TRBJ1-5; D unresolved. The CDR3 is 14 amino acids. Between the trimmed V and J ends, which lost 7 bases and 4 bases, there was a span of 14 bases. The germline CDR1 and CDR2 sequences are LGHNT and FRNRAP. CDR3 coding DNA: TGTGCTAGTGCTTTAGCAGGATTAAATCAGCCCCAGCATTTT. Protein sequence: CASALAGLNQPQHF.

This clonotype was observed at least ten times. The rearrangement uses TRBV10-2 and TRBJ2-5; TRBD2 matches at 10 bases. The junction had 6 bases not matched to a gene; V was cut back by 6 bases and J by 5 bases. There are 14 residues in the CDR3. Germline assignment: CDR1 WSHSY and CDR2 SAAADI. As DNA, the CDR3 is TGCGCCAGCAGCCTAGCGGGAGTTGACGAGACCCAGTACTTC. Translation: CASSLAGVDETQYF.

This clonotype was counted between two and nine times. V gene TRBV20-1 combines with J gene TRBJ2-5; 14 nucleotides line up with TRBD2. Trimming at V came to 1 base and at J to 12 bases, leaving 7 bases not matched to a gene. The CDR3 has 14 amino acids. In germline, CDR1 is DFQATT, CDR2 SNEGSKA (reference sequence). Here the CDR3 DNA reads TGCAGTGCTAGAGCTGGACTAGCGGGGGGTGGGGAGTACTTC. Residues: CSARAGLAGGGEYF.

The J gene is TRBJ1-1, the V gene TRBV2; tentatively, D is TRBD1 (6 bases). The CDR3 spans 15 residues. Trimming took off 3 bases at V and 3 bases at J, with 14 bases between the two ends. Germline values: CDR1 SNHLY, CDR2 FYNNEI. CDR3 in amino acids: CASSERGGADTEAFF. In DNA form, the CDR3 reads TGTGCCAGCAGTGAGCGGGGGGGCGCGGACACTGAAGCTTTCTTT.

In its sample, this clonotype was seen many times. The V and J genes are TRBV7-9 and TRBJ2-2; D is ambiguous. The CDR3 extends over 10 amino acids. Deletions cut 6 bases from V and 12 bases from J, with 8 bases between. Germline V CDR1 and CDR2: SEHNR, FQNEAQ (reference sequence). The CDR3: CASRLSKLFF. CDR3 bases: TGTGCCAGCAGACTATCTAAGCTGTTTTTT.

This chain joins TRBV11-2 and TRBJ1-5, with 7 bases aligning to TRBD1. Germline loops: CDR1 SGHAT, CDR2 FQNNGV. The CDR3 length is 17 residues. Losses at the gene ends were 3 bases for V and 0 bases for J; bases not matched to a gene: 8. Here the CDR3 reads CASSFGGTDNSNQPQHF. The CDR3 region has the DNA TGTGCCAGCAGCTTCGGCGGGACAGATAATAGCAATCAGCCCCAGCATTTT.

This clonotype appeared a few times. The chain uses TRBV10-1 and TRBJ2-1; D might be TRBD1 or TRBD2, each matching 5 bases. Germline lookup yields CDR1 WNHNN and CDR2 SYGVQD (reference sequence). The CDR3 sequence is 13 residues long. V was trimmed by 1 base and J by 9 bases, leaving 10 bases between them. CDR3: CASSELGVAEQFF. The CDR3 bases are TGCGCCAGCAGTGAGTTGGGGGTGGCTGAGCAGTTCTTC.

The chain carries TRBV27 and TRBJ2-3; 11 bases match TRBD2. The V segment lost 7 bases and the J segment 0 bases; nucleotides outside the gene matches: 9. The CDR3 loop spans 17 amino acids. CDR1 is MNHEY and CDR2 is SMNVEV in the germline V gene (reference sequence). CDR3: CASMGISGRESTDTQYF. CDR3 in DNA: TGTGCCAGCATGGGGATTAGCGGGAGGGAGAGCACAGATACGCAGTATTTT.

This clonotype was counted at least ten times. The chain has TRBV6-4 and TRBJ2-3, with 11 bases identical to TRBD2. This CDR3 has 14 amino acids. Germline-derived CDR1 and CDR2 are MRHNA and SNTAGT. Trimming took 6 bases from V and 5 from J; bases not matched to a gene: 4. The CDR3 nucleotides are TGTGCCAGCAGCGCCGGGACTAGCGGAGATACGCAGTATTTT. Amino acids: CASSAGTSGDTQYF.

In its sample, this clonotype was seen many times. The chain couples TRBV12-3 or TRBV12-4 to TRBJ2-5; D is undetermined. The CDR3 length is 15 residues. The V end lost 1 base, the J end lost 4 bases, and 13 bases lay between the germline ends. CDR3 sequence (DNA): TGTGCCAGCAGTTTAGAGGCCCCCCCACGAGAGACCCAGTACTTC. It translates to CASSLEAPPRETQYF.

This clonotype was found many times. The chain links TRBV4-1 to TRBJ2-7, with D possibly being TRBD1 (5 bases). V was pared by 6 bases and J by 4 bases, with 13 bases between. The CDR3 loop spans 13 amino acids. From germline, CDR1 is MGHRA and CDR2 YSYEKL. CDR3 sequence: CASSPQQAYEQYF. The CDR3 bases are TGCGCCAGCAGTCCTCAACAGGCGTACGAGCAGTACTTC.

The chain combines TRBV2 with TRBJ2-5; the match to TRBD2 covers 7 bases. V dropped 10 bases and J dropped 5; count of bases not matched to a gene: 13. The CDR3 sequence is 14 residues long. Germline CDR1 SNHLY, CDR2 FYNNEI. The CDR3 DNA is TGTGCCATACAGCGGGACTTCCTTATGGAGACCCAGTACTTC. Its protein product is CAIQRDFLMETQYF. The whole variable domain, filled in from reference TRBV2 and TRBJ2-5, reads EPEVTQTPSHQVTQMGQEVILRCVPISNHLYFYWYRQILGQKVEFLVSFYNNEISEKSEIFDDQFSVERPDGSNFTLKIRSTKLEDSAMYFCAIQRDFLMETQYFGPGTRLLVL.

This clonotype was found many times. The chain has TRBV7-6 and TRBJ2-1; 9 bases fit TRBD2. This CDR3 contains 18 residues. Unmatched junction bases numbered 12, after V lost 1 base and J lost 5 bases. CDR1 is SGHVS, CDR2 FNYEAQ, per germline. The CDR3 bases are TGTGCCAGCAGCTTAGAGGTGCGGGGGGGCCTTTCGGACAATGAGCAGTTCTTC. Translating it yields CASSLEVRGGLSDNEQFF.

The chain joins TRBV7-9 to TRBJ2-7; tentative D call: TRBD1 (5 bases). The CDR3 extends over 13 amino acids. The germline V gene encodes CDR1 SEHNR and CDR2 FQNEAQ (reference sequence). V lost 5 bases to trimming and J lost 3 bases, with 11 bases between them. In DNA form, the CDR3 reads TGTGCCAGCAGCGACAGTAGACTCTACGAGCAGTACTTC. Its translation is CASSDSRLYEQYF.